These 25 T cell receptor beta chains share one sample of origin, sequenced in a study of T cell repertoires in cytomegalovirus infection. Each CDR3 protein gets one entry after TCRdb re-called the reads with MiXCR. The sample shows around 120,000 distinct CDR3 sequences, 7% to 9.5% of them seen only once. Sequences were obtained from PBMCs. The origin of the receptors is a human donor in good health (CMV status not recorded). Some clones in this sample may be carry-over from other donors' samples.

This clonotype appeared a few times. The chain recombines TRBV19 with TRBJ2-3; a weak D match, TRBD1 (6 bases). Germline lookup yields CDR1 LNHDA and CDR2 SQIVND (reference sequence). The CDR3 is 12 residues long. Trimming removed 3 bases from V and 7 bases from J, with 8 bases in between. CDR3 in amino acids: CASSMDSYTQYF. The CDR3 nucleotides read TGTGCCAGTAGTATGGACAGTTATACGCAGTATTTT.

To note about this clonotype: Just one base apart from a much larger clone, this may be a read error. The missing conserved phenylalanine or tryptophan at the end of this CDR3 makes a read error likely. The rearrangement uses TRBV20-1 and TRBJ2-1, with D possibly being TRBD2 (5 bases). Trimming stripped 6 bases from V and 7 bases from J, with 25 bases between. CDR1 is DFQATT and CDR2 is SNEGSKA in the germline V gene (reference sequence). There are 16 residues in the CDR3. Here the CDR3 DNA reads TGCAGTGCCGTATATAGAGGGCCAGTGGCCTTTAATGAGCAGTTCCTC. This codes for CSAVYRGPVAFNEQFL.

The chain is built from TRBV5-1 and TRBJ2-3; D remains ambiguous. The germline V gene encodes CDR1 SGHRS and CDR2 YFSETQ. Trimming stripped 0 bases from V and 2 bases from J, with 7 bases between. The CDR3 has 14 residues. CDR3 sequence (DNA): TGCGCCAGCAGCTTGGAAACCCCCACAGATACGCAGTATTTT. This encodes CASSLETPTDTQYF.

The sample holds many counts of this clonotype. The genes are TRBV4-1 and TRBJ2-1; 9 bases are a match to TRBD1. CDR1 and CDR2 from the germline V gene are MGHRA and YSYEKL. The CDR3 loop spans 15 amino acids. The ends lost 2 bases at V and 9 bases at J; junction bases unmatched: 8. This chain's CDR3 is CASSQSGQGHFEQFF. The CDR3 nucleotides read TGCGCCAGCAGCCAATCGGGACAGGGACATTTTGAGCAGTTCTTC.

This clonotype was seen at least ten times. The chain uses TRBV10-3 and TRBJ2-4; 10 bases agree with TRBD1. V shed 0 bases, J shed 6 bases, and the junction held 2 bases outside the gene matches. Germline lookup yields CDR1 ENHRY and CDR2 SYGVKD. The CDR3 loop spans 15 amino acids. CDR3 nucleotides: TGTGCCATCAGTGAGTCCGGACAGGGGGGAAACATTCAGTACTTC. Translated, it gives CAISESGQGGNIQYF.

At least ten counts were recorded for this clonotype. In nucleotides, the CDR3 is TGTGCCAGCACCCCAAAGCTGGGGGCAACTGAAGCTTTCTTT. Its translation is CASTPKLGATEAFF. V usage is TRBV6-2 or TRBV6-3 and J usage is TRBJ1-1, with D perhaps TRBD1 (6 bases). V dropped 7 bases and J dropped 5 bases, with 17 bases sitting between them. The CDR3 covers 14 residues. The germline CDR1 and CDR2 sequences are MNHEY and SVGEGT.

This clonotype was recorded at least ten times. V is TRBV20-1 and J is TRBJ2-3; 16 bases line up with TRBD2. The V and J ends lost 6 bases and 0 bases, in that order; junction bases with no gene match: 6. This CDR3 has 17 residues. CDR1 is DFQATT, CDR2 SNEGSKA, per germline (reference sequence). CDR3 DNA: TGCAGTGCACCGGGACTAGCGGGGGGGCTGAGCACAGATACGCAGTATTTT. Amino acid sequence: CSAPGLAGGLSTDTQYF.

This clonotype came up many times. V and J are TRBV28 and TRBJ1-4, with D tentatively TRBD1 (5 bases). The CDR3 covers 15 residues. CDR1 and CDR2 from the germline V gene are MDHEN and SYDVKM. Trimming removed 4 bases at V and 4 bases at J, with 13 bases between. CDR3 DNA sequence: TGTGCCAGCAGTTCACCGGGACTAAATAATGAAAAACTGTTTTTT. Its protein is CASSSPGLNNEKLFF.

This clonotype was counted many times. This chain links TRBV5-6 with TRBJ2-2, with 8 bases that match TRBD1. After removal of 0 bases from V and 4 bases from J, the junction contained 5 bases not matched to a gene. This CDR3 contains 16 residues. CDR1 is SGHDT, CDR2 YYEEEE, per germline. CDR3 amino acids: CASSLEGQGGTGELFF. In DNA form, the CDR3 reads TGTGCCAGCAGCTTGGAAGGACAGGGAGGCACCGGGGAGCTGTTTTTT.

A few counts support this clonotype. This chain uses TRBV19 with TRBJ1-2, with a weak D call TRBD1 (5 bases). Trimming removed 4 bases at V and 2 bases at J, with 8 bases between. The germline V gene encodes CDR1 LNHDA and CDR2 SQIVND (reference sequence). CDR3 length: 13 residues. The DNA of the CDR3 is TGTGCCAGTAGTACCGCAGGGAACTATGGCTACACCTTC. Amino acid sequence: CASSTAGNYGYTF.

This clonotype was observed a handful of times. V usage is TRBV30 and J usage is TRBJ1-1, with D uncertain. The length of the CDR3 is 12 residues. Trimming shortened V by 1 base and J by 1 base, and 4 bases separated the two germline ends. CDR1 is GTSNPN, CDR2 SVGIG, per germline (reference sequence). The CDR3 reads CAWSDGNTEAFF. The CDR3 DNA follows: TGTGCCTGGAGTGATGGGAACACTGAAGCTTTCTTT.

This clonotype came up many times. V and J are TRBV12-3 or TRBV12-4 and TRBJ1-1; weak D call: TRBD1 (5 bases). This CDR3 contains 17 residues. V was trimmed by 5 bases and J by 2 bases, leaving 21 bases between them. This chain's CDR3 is CASSLSRRRRDNTEAFF. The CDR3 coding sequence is TGTGCCAGCAGTCTATCCCGTAGACGCAGGGATAACACTGAAGCTTTCTTT.

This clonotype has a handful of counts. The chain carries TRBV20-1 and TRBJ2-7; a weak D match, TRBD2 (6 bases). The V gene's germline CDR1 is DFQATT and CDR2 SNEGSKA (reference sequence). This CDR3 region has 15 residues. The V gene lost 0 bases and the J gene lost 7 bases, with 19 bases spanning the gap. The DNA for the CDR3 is TGCAGTGCTAGAGATCGGGGCCCGGGCGGGGCGGAGCAGTACTTC. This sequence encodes CSARDRGPGGAEQYF.

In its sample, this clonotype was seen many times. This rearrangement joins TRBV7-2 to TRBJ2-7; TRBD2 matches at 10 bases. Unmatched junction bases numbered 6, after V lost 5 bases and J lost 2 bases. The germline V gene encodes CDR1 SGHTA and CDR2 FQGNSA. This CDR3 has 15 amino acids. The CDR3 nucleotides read TGTGCCAGCAGCCCTACTCTAGCGGGGGCCTACGAGCAGTACTTC. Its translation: CASSPTLAGAYEQYF.

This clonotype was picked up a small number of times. This CDR3 is CASNLQGADSPLHF. The CDR3 DNA sequence: TGTGCCAGCAACCTACAGGGGGCAGATTCACCCCTCCACTTT. This chain links TRBV28 with TRBJ1-6; TRBD1 matches 9 bases. The CDR3 is made up of 14 amino acids. Germline V gives CDR1 MDHEN, CDR2 SYDVKM. The junction had 6 bases not matched to a gene; V was cut back by 7 bases and J by 8 bases.

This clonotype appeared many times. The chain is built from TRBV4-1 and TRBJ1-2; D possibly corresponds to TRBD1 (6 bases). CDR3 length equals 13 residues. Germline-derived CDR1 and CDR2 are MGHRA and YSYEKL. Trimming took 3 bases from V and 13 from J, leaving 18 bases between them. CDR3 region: CASSQANAGAFTF. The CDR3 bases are TGCGCCAGCAGCCAGGCGAATGCAGGGGCGTTCACCTTC.

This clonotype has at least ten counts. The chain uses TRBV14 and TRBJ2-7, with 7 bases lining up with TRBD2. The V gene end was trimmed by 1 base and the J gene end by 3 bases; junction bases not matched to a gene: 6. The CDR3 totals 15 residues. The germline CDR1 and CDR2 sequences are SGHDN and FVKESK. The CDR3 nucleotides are TGTGCCAGCAGCCAAGGGTCGGGGGGTAACTACGAGCAGTACTTC. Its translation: CASSQGSGGNYEQYF.

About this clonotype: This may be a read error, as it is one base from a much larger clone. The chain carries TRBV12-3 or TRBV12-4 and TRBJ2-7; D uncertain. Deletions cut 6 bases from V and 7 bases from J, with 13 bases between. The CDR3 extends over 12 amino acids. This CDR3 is CASSPPLREQYF. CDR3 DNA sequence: TGTGCCAGCAGCCCCCCGCTTAGGGAGCAGTACTTC.

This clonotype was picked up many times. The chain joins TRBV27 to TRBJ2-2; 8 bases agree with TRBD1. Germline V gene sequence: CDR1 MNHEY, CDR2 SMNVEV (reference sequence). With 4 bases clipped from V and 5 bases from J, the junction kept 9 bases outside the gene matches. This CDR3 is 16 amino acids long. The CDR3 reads CASSSIAGGRTGELFF. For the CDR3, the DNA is TGTGCCAGCAGTTCGATCGCAGGGGGCCGGACCGGGGAGCTGTTTTTT.

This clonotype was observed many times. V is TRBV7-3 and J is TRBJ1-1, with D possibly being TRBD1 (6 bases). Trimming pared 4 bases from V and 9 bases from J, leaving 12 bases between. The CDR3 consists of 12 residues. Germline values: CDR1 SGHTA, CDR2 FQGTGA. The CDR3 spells CASSSGVSQAFF. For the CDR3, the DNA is TGTGCCAGCAGCTCAGGGGTGTCCCAAGCTTTCTTT.

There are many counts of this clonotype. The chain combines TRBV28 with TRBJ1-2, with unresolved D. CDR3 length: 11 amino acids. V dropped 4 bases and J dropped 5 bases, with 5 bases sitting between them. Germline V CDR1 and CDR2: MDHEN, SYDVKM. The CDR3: CASSSPYGYTF. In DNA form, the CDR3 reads TGTGCCAGCAGTTCCCCTTATGGCTACACCTTC.

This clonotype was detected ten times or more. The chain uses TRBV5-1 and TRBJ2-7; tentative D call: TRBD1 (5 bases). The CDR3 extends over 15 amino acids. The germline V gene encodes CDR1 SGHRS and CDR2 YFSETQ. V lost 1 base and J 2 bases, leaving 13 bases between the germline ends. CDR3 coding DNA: TGCGCCAGCAGCTTGAGTTCCCAGGGCCCCTACGAGCAGTACTTC. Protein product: CASSLSSQGPYEQYF.

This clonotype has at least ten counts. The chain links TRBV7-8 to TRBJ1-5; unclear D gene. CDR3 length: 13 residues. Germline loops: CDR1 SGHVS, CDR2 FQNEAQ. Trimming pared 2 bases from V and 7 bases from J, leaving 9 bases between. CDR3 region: CASSLMTGQPQHF. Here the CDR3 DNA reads TGTGCCAGCAGCTTAATGACGGGGCAGCCCCAGCATTTT.

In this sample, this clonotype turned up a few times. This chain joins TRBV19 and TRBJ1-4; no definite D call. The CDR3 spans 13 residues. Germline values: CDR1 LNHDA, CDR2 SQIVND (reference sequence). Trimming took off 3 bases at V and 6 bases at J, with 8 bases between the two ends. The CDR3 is CASSIIEDEKLFF. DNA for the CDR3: TGTGCCAGTAGTATCATTGAGGATGAAAAACTGTTTTTT.

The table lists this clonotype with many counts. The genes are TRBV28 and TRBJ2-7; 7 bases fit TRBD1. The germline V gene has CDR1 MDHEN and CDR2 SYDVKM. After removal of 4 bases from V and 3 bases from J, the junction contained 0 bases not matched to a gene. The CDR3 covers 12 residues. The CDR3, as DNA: TGTGCCAGCAGTTGGGACAGCTACGAGCAGTACTTC. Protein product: CASSWDSYEQYF.